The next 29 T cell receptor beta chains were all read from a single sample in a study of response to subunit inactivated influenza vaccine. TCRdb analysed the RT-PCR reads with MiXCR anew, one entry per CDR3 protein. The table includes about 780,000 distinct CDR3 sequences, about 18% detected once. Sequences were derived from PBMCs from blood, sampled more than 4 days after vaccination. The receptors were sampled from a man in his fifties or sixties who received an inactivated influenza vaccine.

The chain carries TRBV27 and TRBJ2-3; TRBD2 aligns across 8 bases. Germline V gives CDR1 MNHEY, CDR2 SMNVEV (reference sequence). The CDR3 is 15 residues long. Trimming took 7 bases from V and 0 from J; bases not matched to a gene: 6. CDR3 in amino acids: CASNLSGGSTDTQYF. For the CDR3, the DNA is TGTGCCAGCAATTTGTCGGGGGGGAGCACAGATACGCAGTATTTT.

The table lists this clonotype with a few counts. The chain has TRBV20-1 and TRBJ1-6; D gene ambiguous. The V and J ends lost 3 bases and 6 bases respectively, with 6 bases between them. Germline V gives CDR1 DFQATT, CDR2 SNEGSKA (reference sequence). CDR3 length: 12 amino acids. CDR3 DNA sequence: TGCAGTGCTAGCGTCCCTAATTCACCCCTCCACTTT. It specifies CSASVPNSPLHF.

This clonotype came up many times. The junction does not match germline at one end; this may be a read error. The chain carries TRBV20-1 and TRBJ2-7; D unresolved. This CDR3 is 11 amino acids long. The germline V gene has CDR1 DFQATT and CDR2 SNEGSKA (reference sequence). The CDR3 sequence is CSARDPPAVRF. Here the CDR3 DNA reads TGCAGTGCTAGAGATCCCCCCGCAGTACGCTTC.

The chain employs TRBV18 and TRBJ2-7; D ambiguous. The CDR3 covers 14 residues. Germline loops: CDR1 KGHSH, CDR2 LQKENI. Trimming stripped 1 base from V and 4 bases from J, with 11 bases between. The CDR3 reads CASSPQGYLYEQYF. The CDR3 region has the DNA TGTGCCAGCTCACCACAGGGTTATTTGTACGAGCAGTACTTC.

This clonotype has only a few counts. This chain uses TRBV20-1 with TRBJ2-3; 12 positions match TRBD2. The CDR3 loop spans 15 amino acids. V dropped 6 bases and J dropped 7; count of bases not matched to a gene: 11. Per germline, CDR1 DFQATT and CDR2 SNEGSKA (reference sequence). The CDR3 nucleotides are TGCAGTGCCGAGAACCTAGCGGGAGGGCTAAATACGCAGTATTTT. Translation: CSAENLAGGLNTQYF.

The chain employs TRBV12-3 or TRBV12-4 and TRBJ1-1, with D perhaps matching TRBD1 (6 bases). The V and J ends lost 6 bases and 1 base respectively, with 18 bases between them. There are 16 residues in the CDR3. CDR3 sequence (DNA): TGTGCCAGCAGATTATCGGGACAAGGAAGGAACACTGAAGCTTTCTTT. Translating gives CASRLSGQGRNTEAFF.

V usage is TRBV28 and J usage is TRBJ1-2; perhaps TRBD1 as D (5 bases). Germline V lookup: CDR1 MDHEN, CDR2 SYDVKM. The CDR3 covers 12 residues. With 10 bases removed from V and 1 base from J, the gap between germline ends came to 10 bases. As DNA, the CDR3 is TGTGCCATCCCGGGACTTAACTATGGCTACACCTTC. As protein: CAIPGLNYGYTF.

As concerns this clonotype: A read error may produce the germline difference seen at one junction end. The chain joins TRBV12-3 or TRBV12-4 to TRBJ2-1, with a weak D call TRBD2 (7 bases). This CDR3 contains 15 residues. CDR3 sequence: CASSLGTGGLDEQFF. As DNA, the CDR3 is TGTGCCAGCAGCTTAGGGACGGGGGGCCTCGATGAGCAGTTCTTC.

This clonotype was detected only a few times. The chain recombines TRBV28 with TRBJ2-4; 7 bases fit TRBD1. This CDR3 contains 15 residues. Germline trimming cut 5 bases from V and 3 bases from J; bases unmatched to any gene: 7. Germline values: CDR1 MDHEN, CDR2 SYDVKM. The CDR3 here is CASSTAGTVKNIQYF. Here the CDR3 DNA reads TGTGCCAGCAGTACTGCCGGGACAGTCAAAAACATTCAGTACTTC.

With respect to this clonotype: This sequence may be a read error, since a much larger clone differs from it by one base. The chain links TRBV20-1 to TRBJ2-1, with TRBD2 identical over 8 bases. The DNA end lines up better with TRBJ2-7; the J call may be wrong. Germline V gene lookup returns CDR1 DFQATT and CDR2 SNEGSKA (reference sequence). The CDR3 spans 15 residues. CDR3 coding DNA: TGCAGTGCTAGAGATCTAAGCGGGAGCTACAATGAGCAGTACTTC. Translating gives CSARDLSGSYNEQYF.

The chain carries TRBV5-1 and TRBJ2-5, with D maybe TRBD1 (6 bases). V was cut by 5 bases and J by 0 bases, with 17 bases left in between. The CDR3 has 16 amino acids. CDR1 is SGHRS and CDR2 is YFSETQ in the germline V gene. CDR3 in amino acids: CASRYHPGHNQETQYF. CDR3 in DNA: TGCGCCAGCAGATACCACCCGGGACACAACCAAGAGACCCAGTACTTC.

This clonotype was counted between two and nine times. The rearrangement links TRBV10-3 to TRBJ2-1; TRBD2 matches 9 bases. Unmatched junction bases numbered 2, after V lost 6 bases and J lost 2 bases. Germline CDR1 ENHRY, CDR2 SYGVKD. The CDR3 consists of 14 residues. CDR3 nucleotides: TGTGCCATCAGGGGCGGGAGGGCCTACAATGAGCAGTTCTTC. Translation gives CAIRGGRAYNEQFF.

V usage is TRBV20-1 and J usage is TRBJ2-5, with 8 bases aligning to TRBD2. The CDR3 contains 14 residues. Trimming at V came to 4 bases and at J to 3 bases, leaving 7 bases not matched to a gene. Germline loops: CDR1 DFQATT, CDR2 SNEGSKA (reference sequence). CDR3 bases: TGCAGTGCTATAAGGCGGGGGGAAAAAGAGACCCAGTACTTC. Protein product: CSAIRRGEKETQYF.

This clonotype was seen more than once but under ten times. This CDR3 reads CASSLGPQADTIYF. The CDR3 DNA reads TGTGCCAGCAGCTTAGGCCCCCAGGCGGACACCATATATTTT. The rearrangement links TRBV7-2 to TRBJ1-3; no clear D gene. The CDR3 is 14 residues long. V was cut by 1 base and J by 8 bases, with 12 bases left in between. CDR1 and CDR2 from the germline V gene are SGHTA and FQGNSA.

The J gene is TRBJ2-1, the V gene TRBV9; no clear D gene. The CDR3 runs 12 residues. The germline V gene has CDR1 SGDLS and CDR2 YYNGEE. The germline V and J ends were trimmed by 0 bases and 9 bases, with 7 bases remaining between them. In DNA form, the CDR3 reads TGTGCCAGCAGCGTAGTCGGTTCTGAGCAGTTCTTC. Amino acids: CASSVVGSEQFF.

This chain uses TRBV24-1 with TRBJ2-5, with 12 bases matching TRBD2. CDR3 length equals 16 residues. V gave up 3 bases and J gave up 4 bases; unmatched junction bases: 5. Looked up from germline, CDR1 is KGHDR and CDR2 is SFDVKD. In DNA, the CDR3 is TGTGCCACCAGTGATGTTGGACTAGCGGGATTAGAGACCCAGTACTTC. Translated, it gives CATSDVGLAGLETQYF.

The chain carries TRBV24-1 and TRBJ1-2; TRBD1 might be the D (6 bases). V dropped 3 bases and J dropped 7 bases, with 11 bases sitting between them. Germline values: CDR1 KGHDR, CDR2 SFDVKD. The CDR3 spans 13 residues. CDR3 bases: TGTGCCACCAGTGATCCAGGGGAACCTGGCTACACCTTC. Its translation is CATSDPGEPGYTF.

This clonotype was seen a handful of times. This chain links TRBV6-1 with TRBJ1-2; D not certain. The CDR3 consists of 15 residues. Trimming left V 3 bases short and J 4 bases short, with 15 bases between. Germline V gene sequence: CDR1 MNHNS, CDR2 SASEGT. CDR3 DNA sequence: TGTGCCAGCAGTGATACGGCCTGGGATGGCTATGGCTACACCTTC. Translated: CASSDTAWDGYGYTF.

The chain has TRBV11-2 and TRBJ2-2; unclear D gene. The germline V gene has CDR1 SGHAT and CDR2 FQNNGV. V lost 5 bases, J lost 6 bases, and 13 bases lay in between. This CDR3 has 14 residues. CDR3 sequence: CASSRLIGSGELFF. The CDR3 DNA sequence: TGTGCCAGCAGCCGCCTGATAGGGTCCGGGGAGCTGTTTTTT.

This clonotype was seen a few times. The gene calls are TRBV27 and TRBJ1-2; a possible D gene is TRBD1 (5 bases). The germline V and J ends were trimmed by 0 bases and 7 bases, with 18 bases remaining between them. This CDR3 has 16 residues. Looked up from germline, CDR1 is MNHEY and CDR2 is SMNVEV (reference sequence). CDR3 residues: CASSLSQGTTLSGYTF. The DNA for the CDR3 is TGTGCCAGCAGTTTATCCCAGGGTACAACCCTAAGTGGCTACACCTTC.

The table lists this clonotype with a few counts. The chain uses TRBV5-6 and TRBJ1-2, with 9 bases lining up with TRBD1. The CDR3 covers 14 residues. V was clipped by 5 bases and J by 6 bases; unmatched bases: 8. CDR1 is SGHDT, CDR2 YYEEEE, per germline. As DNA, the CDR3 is TGTGCCAGCAGTAGGACAGGGGATATGGATGGCTACACCTTC. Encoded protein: CASSRTGDMDGYTF.

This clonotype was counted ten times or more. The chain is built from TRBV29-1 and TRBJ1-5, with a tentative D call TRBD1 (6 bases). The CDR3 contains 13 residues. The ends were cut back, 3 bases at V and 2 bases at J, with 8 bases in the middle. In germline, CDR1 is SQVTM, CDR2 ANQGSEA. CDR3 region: CSVEAGGNQPQHF. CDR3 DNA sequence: TGCAGCGTTGAGGCAGGGGGCAATCAGCCCCAGCATTTT.

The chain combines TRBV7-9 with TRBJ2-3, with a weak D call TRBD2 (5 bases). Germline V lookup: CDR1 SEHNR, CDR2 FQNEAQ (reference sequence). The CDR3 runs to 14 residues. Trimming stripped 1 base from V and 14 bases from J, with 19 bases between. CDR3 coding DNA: TGTGCCAGCAGCTTAGTCGGGATCAGCCCTACTCCGTATTTT. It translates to CASSLVGISPTPYF.

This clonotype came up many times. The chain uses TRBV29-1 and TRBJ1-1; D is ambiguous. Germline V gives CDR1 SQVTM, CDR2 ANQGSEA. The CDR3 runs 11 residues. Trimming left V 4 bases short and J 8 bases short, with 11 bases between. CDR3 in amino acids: CSVGTQREAFF. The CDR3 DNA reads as TGCAGCGTTGGGACTCAGCGAGAAGCTTTCTTT.

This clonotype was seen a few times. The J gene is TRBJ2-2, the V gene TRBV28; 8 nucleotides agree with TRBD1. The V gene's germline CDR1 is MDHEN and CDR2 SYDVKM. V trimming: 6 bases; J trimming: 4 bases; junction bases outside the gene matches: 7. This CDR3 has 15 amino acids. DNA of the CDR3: TGTGCCAGCAGACCGACAGGGGTTATCACCGGGGAGCTGTTTTTT. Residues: CASRPTGVITGELFF.

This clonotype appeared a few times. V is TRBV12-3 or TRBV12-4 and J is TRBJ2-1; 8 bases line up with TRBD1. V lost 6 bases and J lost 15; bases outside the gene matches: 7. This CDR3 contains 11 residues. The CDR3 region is CASSTTGVPFF. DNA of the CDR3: TGTGCCAGCAGCACGACAGGGGTTCCGTTCTTC.

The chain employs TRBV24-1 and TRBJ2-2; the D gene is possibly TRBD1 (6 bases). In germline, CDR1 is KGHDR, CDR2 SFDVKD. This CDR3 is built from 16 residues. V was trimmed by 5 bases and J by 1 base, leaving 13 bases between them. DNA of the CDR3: TGTGCCACCAGTGGCCCGACAGGAAGGAACACCGGGGAGCTGTTTTTT. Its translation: CATSGPTGRNTGELFF.

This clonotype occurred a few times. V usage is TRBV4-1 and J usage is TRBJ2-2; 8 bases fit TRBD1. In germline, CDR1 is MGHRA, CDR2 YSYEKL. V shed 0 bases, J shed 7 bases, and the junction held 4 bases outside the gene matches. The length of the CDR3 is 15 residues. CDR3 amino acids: CASSQDQGANGELFF. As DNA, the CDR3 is TGCGCCAGCAGCCAAGACCAGGGGGCTAACGGGGAGCTGTTTTTT.

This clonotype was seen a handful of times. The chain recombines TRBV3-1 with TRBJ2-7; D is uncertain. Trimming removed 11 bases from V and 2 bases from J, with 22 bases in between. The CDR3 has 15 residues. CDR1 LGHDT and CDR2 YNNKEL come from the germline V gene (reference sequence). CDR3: CASCQEASFTYEQYF. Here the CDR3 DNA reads TGTGCCTCCTGCCAAGAGGCGTCTTTTACCTACGAGCAGTACTTC.